This T cell receptor (beta chain) was captured in a study of T cells in Graves' hyperthyroidism and ophthalmopathy. Isolation of PBMCs was performed on around 9.7 ml fresh peripheral blood. V trimming: 4 bases; J trimming: 3 bases; junction bases outside the gene matches: 5. Germline CDR1 is SNHLY and CDR2 is FYNNEI. This CDR3 contains 14 residues. This clonotype was counted between two and nine times. Given a much more abundant clone one base away, this may be a read error. No conserved phenylalanine or tryptophan ends this CDR3, so it is likely a read error. TCR beta CDR3 regions were amplified from RNA transcripts. TCR CDR3 regions were first amplified by RT-PCR with HTBI primers. TCRdb reprocessed the multiplex PCR reads via MiXCR and lists one record per CDR3 protein. The table lists roughly 710,000 distinct CDR3 sequences, around a third of them singletons.

The TCR originated in a woman aged 40 to 50 with Graves' hyperthyroidism. Sequenced sample: blood. V and J are TRBV2 and TRBJ1-2; 7 bases align to TRBD1. CDR3 nucleotide sequence: TGTGCCAGCAGTGTAACAGGGGTTGACTATGGCTACACCCTC. This sequence encodes CASSVTGVDYGYTL.